The subject of this entry is one T cell receptor beta chain. Using immunoSEQ multiplex PCR, the repertoire was profiled, and TCRdb retains in-frame clones only, with some absent. Of about 53,000 clones detected, roughly nine tenths appear once; the ten largest clones hold roughly 3%. The data belong to a study of chemoradiotherapy in HPV16-positive cancers. Unmatched junction bases numbered 6, after V lost 0 bases and J lost 4 bases. CDR3 length: 17 residues. Germline CDR1 and CDR2: SGHVS and FQNEAQ. The receptor's source is a human donor with HPV-associated anogenital cancer. The chain uses TRBV7-8 and TRBJ2-3; 11 bases are shared with TRBD2. The sample in question was blood, obtained from a patient who underwent chemoradiotherapy. CDR3 bases: TGTGCCAGCAGCTTAGCTCTAGCGGGGGGCATACCAGATACGCAGTATTTT. It translates to CASSLALAGGIPDTQYF.